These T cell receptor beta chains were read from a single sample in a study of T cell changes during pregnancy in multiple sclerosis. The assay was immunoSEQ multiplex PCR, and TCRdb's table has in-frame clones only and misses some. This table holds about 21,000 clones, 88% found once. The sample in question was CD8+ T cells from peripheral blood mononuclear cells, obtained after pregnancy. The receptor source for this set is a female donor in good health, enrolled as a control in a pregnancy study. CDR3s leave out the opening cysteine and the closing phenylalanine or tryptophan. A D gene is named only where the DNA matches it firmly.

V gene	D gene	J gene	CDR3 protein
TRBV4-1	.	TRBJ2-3	ASSQDPQAGDTQY
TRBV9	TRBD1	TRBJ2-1	ASSVETGGHNEQF
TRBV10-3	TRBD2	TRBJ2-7	AISESGTSGYEQY
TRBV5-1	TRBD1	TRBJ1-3	ASSLRTGEGNTIY
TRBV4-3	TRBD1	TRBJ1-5	ASSQEDREDQPQH
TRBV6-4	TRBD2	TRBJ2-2	ASSAGLAGELF
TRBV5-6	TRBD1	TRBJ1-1	ASSTGGDTEAF
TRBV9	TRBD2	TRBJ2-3	ASSYTGGSRTDTQY
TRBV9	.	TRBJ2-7	ASSVDTRPYEQY
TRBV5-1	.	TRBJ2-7	ASSYTGRRVDEQY
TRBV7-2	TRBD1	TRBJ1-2	ASGKTGVYGYT
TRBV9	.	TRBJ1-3	ASSVGRGSGNTIY
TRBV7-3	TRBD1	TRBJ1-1	ASSPTGGNTEAF
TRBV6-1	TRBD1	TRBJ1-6	ASSEAGQLNSPLH
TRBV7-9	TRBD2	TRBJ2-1	ASSQTSGGYNEQF
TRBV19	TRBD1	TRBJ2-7	ASSIGTGGTYEQY
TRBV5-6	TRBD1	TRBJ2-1	ASSLTGTGVNEQF
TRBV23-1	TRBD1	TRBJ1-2	ASSPQQGPWDGYT
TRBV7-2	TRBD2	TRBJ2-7	ASSSEGASGADLSYEQY
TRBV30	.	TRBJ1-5	AWAALSSNQPQH
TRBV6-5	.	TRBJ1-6	ASSYSTSPTNSPLH
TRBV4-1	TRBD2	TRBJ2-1	ASSQESVSGGQSSYNEQF
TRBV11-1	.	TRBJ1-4	ASSFSATNEKLF